This T cell receptor (beta chain) appears in the sequencing data of a study of shared clonotypes between healthy human individuals. Study-wide context: The cohort comprised a couple of women and a few men. Their ages spanned 18 to 49 years.

This clone has a handful of counts. Sequencing was performed with immunoSEQ multiplex PCR; in TCRdb, only in-frame clones are kept and a portion is missing. The sample lists around 440,000 clones; around 77% were seen once. Only Caucasian adults living in Nashville, Tennessee served as donors. From germline, CDR1 is MGHRA and CDR2 YSYEKL. Deletions cut 0 bases from V and 0 bases from J, with 3 bases between. This CDR3 spans 14 amino acids. The receptor was derived from a woman in her forties in good health. Some clones in this sample may be carry-over from other donors' samples. V usage is TRBV4-1 and J usage is TRBJ2-1, with unresolved D. Specimen: PBMCs. The DNA of the CDR3 is TGCGCCAGCAGCCAAGATGGCTCCTACAATGAGCAGTTCTTC. Translated, it gives CASSQDGSYNEQFF.